Below, one TCR beta chain is given with its context. What it recognizes is unknown. This entry comes from a study of cytomegalovirus exposure and HLA in healthy donors. Study context: One earlier analysis, a look at around 170 million T cells, found fewer than 140 million unique TCR beta sequences.

Primers included in the PCR were 60 Vbeta and 13 Jbeta primers. Sequenced by immunoSEQ multiplex PCR; TCRdb stores in-frame clones only, minus some. The repertoire has 150,000 or so clones, more than 70% of them found once; the top ten carry 3.3%. Though probably carrying unrecorded immune exposures, donors were nominally healthy at sampling. Germline CDR1 reads SNHLY; CDR2 reads FYNNEI. The length of the CDR3 is 15 residues. Losses at the gene ends were 3 bases for V and 1 base for J; bases not matched to a gene: 3. Study-level points and caveats: A list of approximately 160 TCR beta chains associated with cytomegalovirus was given. Presence/absence comparisons presumed near-even sequencing depth among donors.

Input material: PBMCs. This TCR was sampled from a man aged 35 to 55 in good health and CMV-seronegative. The V gene is TRBV2, the J gene TRBJ2-3, with TRBD1 matching 8 bases. The CDR3 sequence: CASSDETGGTDTQYF. The CDR3 region has the DNA TGTGCCAGCAGTGATGAGACAGGGGGCACAGATACGCAGTATTTT.